This T cell receptor (beta chain) derives from a study of blood T cell repertoires in COVID-19. As for the study in general: The study drew acute and convalescent COVID-19 samples from the United States, Italy and Spain.

In the authors' workflow: Estimated nucleated cell counts came from reference gene primer amplification. Generated by immunoSEQ multiplex PCR, the TCRdb table keeps only in-frame clones and is missing some. D and trimming come from the DNA, and the V and J calls and clone size come from that table. Found here are a few hundred thousand clones, more than 70% of them singletons; the top ten hold 5.5% to 8%. Germline V CDR1 and CDR2: MNHEY, SVGAGI. CDR3 length: 15 amino acids. Trimming took 6 bases from V and 2 from J, leaving 16 bases between them. This clone was found once. The source is a woman in her twenties or thirties who had recovered from COVID-19. Sequencing input: peripheral blood. The chain is built from TRBV6-5 and TRBJ1-1; D is possibly TRBD1 (5 bases). CDR3 sequence (DNA): TGTGCCAGCAGGGGGCAGAGACATTCAAACACTGAAGCTTTCTTT. Its protein product is CASRGQRHSNTEAFF.